These 15 T cell receptor beta chains were all obtained from the same sample, sequenced in a study of cytomegalovirus exposure and HLA in healthy donors. Primers: 60 Vbeta forward and 13 Jbeta reverse. The repertoire was sequenced with immunoSEQ multiplex PCR; TCRdb's copy has only in-frame clones and lacks some. There are more than 80,000 clones in the sample; under 85% occur only once, and approximately 3.2% lies in the top ten. Material for sequencing was PBMCs. These receptors originate from a female donor in good health and CMV-seropositive.

The V gene is TRBV30, the J gene TRBJ2-2; 15 positions agree with TRBD2. This CDR3 has 20 amino acids. Germline trimming cut 4 bases from V and 1 base from J; bases unmatched to any gene: 13. The V gene's germline CDR1 is GTSNPN and CDR2 SVGIG (reference sequence). Written as DNA, the CDR3 is TGTGCCTGGACTCAGTCATGGACTAGCGGGAGGGCCCAGAACACCGGGGAGCTGTTTTTT. It yields the protein CAWTQSWTSGRAQNTGELFF.

This clone appeared a few times. This chain links TRBV30 with TRBJ2-2; a weak D match, TRBD2 (6 bases). This CDR3 has 16 amino acids. V lost 5 bases and J 6 bases, leaving 22 bases between the germline ends. From germline, CDR1 is GTSNPN and CDR2 SVGIG (reference sequence). The CDR3 coding sequence is TGTGCCTGGGGTTCCCGCGGGAAATCCTATTCCGGGGAGCTGTTTTTT. Translation: CAWGSRGKSYSGELFF.

The CDR3 sequence: CASSEAGGPDTGELFF. The CDR3 DNA reads as TGTGCCAGCAGTGAAGCGGGAGGGCCCGACACCGGGGAGCTGTTTTTT. The rearrangement links TRBV6-1 to TRBJ2-2, with 7 bases that match TRBD2. Per germline, CDR1 MNHNS and CDR2 SASEGT. The trim removed 0 bases at V and 3 bases at J, leaving 4 bases unmatched. The CDR3 contains 16 residues.

This clone appeared once. The chain has TRBV5-8 and TRBJ2-5; 7 nucleotides agree with TRBD1. Germline V gene lookup returns CDR1 SGHTS and CDR2 YDEGEE. The CDR3 loop spans 16 amino acids. V shed 2 bases, J shed 4 bases, and the junction held 11 bases outside the gene matches. In nucleotides, the CDR3 is TGTGCCAGCAGCTTCTTACGACAGGGTGGGAGAGAGACCCAGTACTTC. Encoded protein: CASSFLRQGGRETQYF.

There are a few counts of this clone. V is TRBV25-1 and J is TRBJ2-5; 9 bases are a match to TRBD1. The closer fit of TRBJ2-7 to the DNA end suggests the J call may be wrong. CDR1 and CDR2 (germline): MGHDK, SYGVNS. This CDR3 spans 15 amino acids. This chain's CDR3 is CASSASMDRGDEQYF. The CDR3 region has the DNA TGTGCCAGCAGTGCCTCAATGGACAGGGGTGACGAGCAGTACTTC.

This chain links TRBV4-3 with TRBJ2-7; D unresolved. The V gene lost 0 bases and the J gene lost 3 bases, with 12 bases spanning the gap. This CDR3 has 15 amino acids. The germline V gene has CDR1 LGHNA and CDR2 YSLEER. CDR3 coding DNA: TGCGCCAGCAGCCAAGATTGGGCAGGTTTCTACGAGCAGTACTTC. Protein product: CASSQDWAGFYEQYF.

The chain has TRBV5-1 and TRBJ1-2; TRBD1 might be the D (6 bases). Trimming pared 0 bases from V and 10 bases from J, leaving 13 bases between. CDR1 is SGHRS, CDR2 YFSETQ, per germline. The CDR3 totals 13 residues. The CDR3 bases are TGCGCCAGCAGCTTGGCCGGGACATTGGTCTACACCTTC. It yields the protein CASSLAGTLVYTF.

As regards this clone: This sample includes further DNA sequences coding for the same CDR3. This chain links TRBV7-9 with TRBJ2-7, with D possibly being TRBD2 (5 bases). Germline V gene sequence: CDR1 SEHNR, CDR2 FQNEAQ (reference sequence). The CDR3 covers 15 residues. V was clipped by 1 base and J by 3 bases, with 13 bases between them. The DNA for the CDR3 is TGTGCCAGCAGCTTAGACTTAGCCGGACTCTACGAGCAGTACTTC. The encoded protein is CASSLDLAGLYEQYF.

J is TRBJ2-3 and V is TRBV6-5, with 7 bases matching TRBD1. This CDR3 has 15 amino acids. The trim removed 0 bases at V and 3 bases at J, leaving 3 bases unmatched. Looked up from germline, CDR1 is MNHEY and CDR2 is SVGAGI. CDR3 in DNA: TGTGCCAGCAGTTACTCGCGACAGGGTACAGATACGCAGTATTTT. Translated, it gives CASSYSRQGTDTQYF.

The chain combines TRBV5-6 with TRBJ1-2; D is perhaps TRBD1 (5 bases). This CDR3 contains 13 residues. The V end lost 1 base, the J end lost 8 bases, and 12 bases lay between the germline ends. The germline CDR1 and CDR2 sequences are SGHDT and YYEEEE. The CDR3 here is CASSLRGFRGYTF. DNA of the CDR3: TGTGCCAGCAGCTTGAGGGGCTTTCGGGGCTACACCTTC.

The chain combines TRBV5-1 with TRBJ2-2, with TRBD1 identical over 8 bases. Trimming at V came to 7 bases and at J to 1 base, leaving 3 bases not matched to a gene. CDR3 length: 14 amino acids. Germline V gene sequence: CDR1 SGHRS, CDR2 YFSETQ. In DNA form, the CDR3 reads TGCGCCAGCGTGACAGGGGAGAACACCGGGGAGCTGTTTTTT. Protein: CASVTGENTGELFF.

This chain connects TRBV7-8 to TRBJ2-7; 12 bases match TRBD2. The CDR3 has 15 amino acids. CDR1 is SGHVS and CDR2 is FQNEAQ in the germline V gene. V gave up 4 bases and J gave up 2 bases; unmatched junction bases: 3. CDR3 in amino acids: CASSSGTSGPYEQYF. For the CDR3, the DNA is TGTGCCAGCAGCTCGGGGACTAGCGGGCCCTACGAGCAGTACTTC. Full variable domain (remainder filled in from reference TRBV7-8 and TRBJ2-7): GAGVSQSPRYKVAKRGQDVALRCDPISGHVSLFWYQQALGQGPEFLTYFQNEAQLDKSGLPSDRFFAERPEGSVSTLKIQRTQQEDSAVYLCASSSGTSGPYEQYFGPGTRLTVT.

V usage is TRBV29-1 and J usage is TRBJ2-5; TRBD1 matches at 7 bases. V lost 7 bases to trimming and J lost 1 base; unmatched junction nucleotides: 12. Germline CDR1 is SQVTM and CDR2 is ANQGSEA. The CDR3 length is 15 residues. CDR3: CSARRGQVPQETQYF. The CDR3, as DNA: TGCAGCGCCAGACGTGGACAGGTCCCCCAAGAGACCCAGTACTTC.

The chain is built from TRBV6-5 and TRBJ1-4, with D unclear. V was shortened by 0 bases and J by 2 bases, with 7 bases between the two germline ends. This CDR3 comprises 15 residues. Germline lookup yields CDR1 MNHEY and CDR2 SVGAGI. The CDR3 DNA sequence: TGTGCCAGCAGTTACTCGGCATGGACTAATGAAAAACTGTTTTTT. As protein: CASSYSAWTNEKLFF.

This chain connects TRBV7-8 to TRBJ2-7; 11 nucleotides match TRBD2. J gave up 0 bases and V 3 bases, and 10 bases lay outside the gene matches. The CDR3 spans 18 residues. Germline CDR1 SGHVS, CDR2 FQNEAQ. As DNA, the CDR3 is TGTGCCAGCAGCTTCCGACTAGCGGGGACCCCCCTCTCCTACGAGCAGTACTTC. This encodes CASSFRLAGTPLSYEQYF.